This T cell receptor beta chain originates from a study of beta chain features in type 1 diabetes. Background on the study: Researchers looked at approximately 100,000,000 sorted cells across all samples. Points from the study as a whole: Healthy donors had naive, central memory and Treg TCRB repertoires that appeared less similar than those seen among patients.

Comment on this clone: Its antigen is unknown.

V lost 4 bases, J lost 0 bases, and 13 bases lay in between. CDR1 and CDR2 from the germline V gene are SGDLS and YYNGEE. CDR3 length equals 16 residues. What was sequenced were expressed TCRB transcripts, since all of the isolated RNA had been reverse transcribed. Using immunoSEQ multiplex PCR, the repertoire was profiled, and TCRdb retains in-frame clones only, with some absent. The sample records 250,000 to 350,000 clones, about 14% being singletons. Material for sequencing was central memory CD4+ T cells from blood. This chain links TRBV9 with TRBJ1-4; no firm D call. This TCR was recovered from a man aged 25 to 40 in good health. The CDR3 is CASSSSPTATNEKLFF. In nucleotides, the CDR3 is TGTGCCAGCAGCTCGAGCCCTACTGCAACTAATGAAAAACTGTTTTTT. Filled out from reference TRBV9 and TRBJ1-4, the complete variable domain reads DSGVTQTPKHLITATGQRVTLRCSPRSGDLSVYWYQQSLDQGLQFLIQYYNGEERAKGNILERFSAQQFPDLHSELNLSSLELGDSALYFCASSSSPTATNEKLFFGSGTQLSVL.